The 9 T cell receptor beta chains reported below all come from one sample, sequenced in a study of OX40 agonist ivuxolimab in advanced cancers. TCRdb's copy holds only in-frame clones and misses some; the assay was immunoSEQ multiplex PCR. The table includes tens of thousands of clones, about nine tenths detected once. The starting material was CD4+ or CD8+ T cells sorted from blood, obtained in a trial of the OX40 agonist ivuxolimab. The receptor source for this set is an adult with an advanced solid tumor such as melanoma, head and neck, liver or kidney cancer.

This chain joins TRBV28 and TRBJ2-6; D not certain. The germline V and J ends were trimmed by 7 bases and 0 bases, with 13 bases remaining between them. The CDR3 totals 16 residues. CDR1 is MDHEN and CDR2 is SYDVKM in the germline V gene. Here the CDR3 reads CASTVSLTSGANVLTF. The CDR3 DNA reads as TGTGCCAGCACCGTTTCTTTAACCTCTGGGGCCAACGTCCTGACTTTC.

This chain uses TRBV19 with TRBJ1-5; no reliable D call. CDR3 length equals 14 residues. Trimming took 6 bases from V and 1 from J, leaving 10 bases between them. From germline, CDR1 is LNHDA and CDR2 SQIVND (reference sequence). The CDR3 loop is CASREAGSNQPQHF. CDR3 bases: TGTGCCAGTAGAGAGGCGGGCAGCAATCAGCCCCAGCATTTT.

The chain joins TRBV5-1 to TRBJ2-5; D remains ambiguous. Germline CDR1 reads SGHRS; CDR2 reads YFSETQ. The CDR3 extends over 14 amino acids. Trimming cost V 2 bases and J 5 bases, with 13 bases left between them. CDR3 nucleotides: TGCGCCAGCAGCTTTTTGTCCTACCGGGAGACCCAGTACTTC. It encodes CASSFLSYRETQYF.

The CDR3, as DNA: TGTGCCAGCAGCTCCGGGAAACAGGCCTACGAGCAGTACTTC. Encoded protein: CASSSGKQAYEQYF. The chain carries TRBV13 and TRBJ2-7; perhaps D is TRBD1 or TRBD2 (5 bases each). The length of the CDR3 is 14 residues. V was clipped by 4 bases and J by 2 bases, with 12 bases between them. Germline-derived CDR1 and CDR2 are PRHDT and FYEKMQ (reference sequence). Full variable domain (rest looked up from reference TRBV13 and TRBJ2-7): AAGVIQSPRHLIKEKRETATLKCYPIPRHDTVYWYQQGPGQDPQFLISFYEKMQSDKGSIPDRFSAQQFSDYHSELNMSSLELGDSALYFCASSSGKQAYEQYFGPGTRLTVT.

CDR3 in DNA: TGTGCCAGCAGAGGGGTAGCGGGAGGTGGGGAAGAGACCCAGTACTTC. This codes for CASRGVAGGGEETQYF. The chain links TRBV28 to TRBJ2-5; TRBD2 aligns across 10 bases. The CDR3 consists of 16 residues. The germline gives CDR1 MDHEN, CDR2 SYDVKM. With 6 bases clipped from V and 3 bases from J, the junction kept 10 bases outside the gene matches.

This chain links TRBV7-6 with TRBJ1-1, with D perhaps matching TRBD1 (5 bases). The V gene's germline CDR1 is SGHVS and CDR2 FNYEAQ. V was clipped by 6 bases and J by 7 bases, with 21 bases between them. The CDR3 totals 15 residues. The CDR3 spells CASSSNPGQAGEAFF. CDR3 nucleotides: TGTGCCAGCAGTTCTAACCCCGGACAAGCCGGTGAAGCTTTCTTT.

The gene calls are TRBV2 and TRBJ2-1, with D unresolved. The length of the CDR3 is 15 residues. V dropped 3 bases and J dropped 0 bases, with 9 bases sitting between them. CDR1 and CDR2 (germline): SNHLY, FYNNEI. CDR3 sequence: CASSDGASSYNEQFF. The CDR3 DNA sequence: TGTGCCAGCAGTGACGGCGCCAGCTCCTACAATGAGCAGTTCTTC.

The CDR3 here is CASITDGRNQPQHF. CDR3 in DNA: TGTGCCAGCATTACCGACGGGCGCAATCAGCCCCAGCATTTT. This chain joins TRBV6-1 and TRBJ1-5; no definite D call. Looked up from germline, CDR1 is MNHNS and CDR2 is SASEGT. V shed 7 bases and J shed 2 bases, with 12 bases lying between them. CDR3 size: 14 residues.

This clone was picked up one time. J is TRBJ1-5 and V is TRBV7-2; 7 bases fit TRBD1. The CDR3 length is 16 residues. Germline CDR1 and CDR2: SGHTA and FQGNSA. J lost 5 bases, V lost 2 bases, and 9 bases had no gene match. The CDR3 bases are TGTGCCAGCAGCTTATACGGGACAGTAGCCGATCAGCCCCAGCATTTT. Amino acid sequence: CASSLYGTVADQPQHF. Variable domain in full (rest from reference TRBV7-2 and TRBJ1-5): GAGVSQSPSNKVTEKGKDVELRCDPISGHTALYWYRQSLGQGLEFLIYFQGNSAPDKSGLPSDRFSAERTGGSVSTLTIQRTQQEDSAVYLCASSLYGTVADQPQHFGDGTRLSIL.